This note documents a single T cell receptor (beta chain) sequence. These data are taken from a study of blood T cell repertoires in COVID-19. Across the study: Specimens from acute and convalescent COVID-19 originated in the United States, Italy and Spain. Sources were T cells, B-cell-depleted T cells, or PBMCs; the material itself was cDNA or gDNA.

In the original workflow: Estimation of nucleated cell counts relied on the amplification of reference gene primers. Clones were read by immunoSEQ multiplex PCR, and TCRdb kept only the in-frame ones, dropping some. The V and J calls and clone size are taken from that table; D and trimming were inferred from the DNA. The sample carries under 250,000 clones, about 86% recorded once. The receptor was derived from a man aged 50 to 59 with active or convalescent COVID-19. The specimen sequenced was peripheral blood.

The CDR3 DNA reads TGTGCCAGCAGACAGGGTACTGGAAACACCATATATTTT. Translating gives CASRQGTGNTIYF. This chain links TRBV6-5 with TRBJ1-3, with TRBD1 as a possible D gene (6 bases). The CDR3 is made up of 13 amino acids. V lost 6 bases and J lost 2, with 8 bases in between. The germline CDR1 and CDR2 sequences are MNHEY and SVGAGI.